This TCR beta chain was recovered during a study of CXCR3-negative and CXCR3-positive naive CD8 T cells. UMI-labeled 5' RACE TRB cDNA libraries were prepared from the cells. TCRdb reprocessed the 5' RACE reads and stores each CDR3 protein as one record, lacking DNA. This sample carries about 130,000 distinct CDR3 sequences, with 0.29% going to the ten biggest clones. Of note for this clonotype: Its antigen is not known.

Overall study results and limits: TCR strength was inferred from TRB CDR3 properties, while surface CD5 was comparable between naive subsets. Similar TRBV-TRBJ gene usage was seen in naive CXCR3-negative and CXCR3-positive cells, but not in memory cells. CXCR3-expressing naive cells carried TRB CDR3s more hydrophobic than those of CXCR3-negative naive cells.

The sequencing sample was made of naive CXCR3- CD8+ T cells from blood. Stated subset: CD45RO-CCR7+CD27+CD95- naive CD8+ T cells lacking CXCR3 (TNR3-). The source of this sequence is a human donor in good health. Some clones in this sample may be carry-over from other donors' samples.

This chain's CDR3 is CASSFTSGRAFYEQYF. The rearrangement links TRBV28 to TRBJ2-7; TCRdb selects TRBD2, and the lack of DNA leaves this call unchecked. The CDR3 has 16 residues. The germline gives CDR1 MDHEN, CDR2 SYDVKM.